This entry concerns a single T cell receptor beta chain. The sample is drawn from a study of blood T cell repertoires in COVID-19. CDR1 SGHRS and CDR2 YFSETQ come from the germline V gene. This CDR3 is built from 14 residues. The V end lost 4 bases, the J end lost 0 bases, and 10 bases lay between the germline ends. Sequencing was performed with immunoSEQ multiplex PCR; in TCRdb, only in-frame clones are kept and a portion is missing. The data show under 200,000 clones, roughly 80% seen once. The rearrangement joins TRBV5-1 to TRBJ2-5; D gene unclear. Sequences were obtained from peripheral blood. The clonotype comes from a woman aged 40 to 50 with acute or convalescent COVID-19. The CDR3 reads CASSPVRYQETQYF. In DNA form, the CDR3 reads TGCGCCAGCAGCCCGGTCCGGTACCAAGAGACCCAGTACTTC.